Following are 21 T cell receptor beta chains from one sample sequenced in a study of cytomegalovirus exposure and HLA in healthy donors. The PCR had 60 Vbeta and 13 Jbeta primers. TCRdb's copy holds only in-frame clones and misses some; the assay was immunoSEQ multiplex PCR. The sample includes roughly 79,000 clones. The sample was PBMCs. These TCRs come from a man younger than 45 in good health and CMV-seronegative.

The J gene is TRBJ1-2, the V gene TRBV9; D call uncertain. V gave up 3 bases and J gave up 7 bases, with 7 bases separating them. The CDR3 loop spans 11 amino acids. Germline lookup yields CDR1 SGDLS and CDR2 YYNGEE. CDR3 sequence (DNA): TGTGCCAGCAGCGCCGGCGGTGGCTACACCTTC. The encoded protein is CASSAGGGYTF.

The V gene is TRBV6-6, the J gene TRBJ1-2; possibly TRBD1 for D (5 bases). CDR3 size: 13 residues. V was pared by 7 bases and J by 8 bases, with 17 bases between. Germline V gene lookup returns CDR1 MNHNY and CDR2 SVGAGI (reference sequence). DNA for the CDR3: TGTGCCAGCACCCTCCGGGGGGGGACCGGCTACACCTTC. This codes for CASTLRGGTGYTF.

The chain links TRBV7-9 to TRBJ2-3; D remains unclear. The CDR3 spans 14 residues. Trimming cost V 5 bases and J 6 bases, with 15 bases left between them. From germline, CDR1 is SEHNR and CDR2 FQNEAQ (reference sequence). CDR3 loop: CASSRDPLRDTQYF. The CDR3 DNA reads TGTGCCAGCAGCCGCGACCCCCTGAGGGATACGCAGTATTTT.

The chain is built from TRBV5-1 and TRBJ2-5; TRBD1 matches 9 bases. Unmatched junction bases numbered 8, after V lost 0 bases and J lost 5 bases. The CDR3 length is 16 residues. The germline gives CDR1 SGHRS, CDR2 YFSETQ. The CDR3 coding sequence is TGCGCCAGCAGCTTGGTTACCGGGACAGGGAGGGAGACCCAGTACTTC. This encodes CASSLVTGTGRETQYF.

The V and J genes are TRBV18 and TRBJ2-2; D remains unclear. The CDR3 loop spans 13 amino acids. Germline CDR1 is KGHSH and CDR2 is LQKENI. The V gene lost 3 bases and the J gene lost 3 bases, with 5 bases spanning the gap. CDR3: CASSPRDTGELFF. CDR3 DNA sequence: TGTGCCAGCTCACCTCGGGACACCGGGGAGCTGTTTTTT.

This chain links TRBV7-2 with TRBJ1-5; D is ambiguous. CDR1 SGHTA and CDR2 FQGNSA come from the germline V gene. V was cut by 2 bases and J by 0 bases, with 8 bases left in between. CDR3 size: 15 residues. The CDR3 DNA sequence: TGTGCCAGCAGCTTATCCGGTGATAGCAATCAGCCCCAGCATTTT. Amino acid sequence: CASSLSGDSNQPQHF. Using reference TRBV7-2 and TRBJ1-5 for the parts outside the CDR3, the full variable domain is GAGVSQSPSNKVTEKGKDVELRCDPISGHTALYWYRQSLGQGLEFLIYFQGNSAPDKSGLPSDRFSAERTGGSVSTLTIQRTQQEDSAVYLCASSLSGDSNQPQHFGDGTRLSIL.

The chain couples TRBV6-6 to TRBJ1-6; D is ambiguous. The CDR3 has 16 residues. The germline V gene has CDR1 MNHNY and CDR2 SVGAGI (reference sequence). V gave up 6 bases and J gave up 0 bases, with 12 bases separating them. In DNA form, the CDR3 reads TGTGCCAGCAGCCCTCTCCTGAGCTCCTATAATTCACCCCTCCACTTT. Translating it yields CASSPLLSSYNSPLHF.

This sequence joins TRBV28 and TRBJ1-5; D remains ambiguous. The CDR3 is made up of 17 amino acids. The V end lost 5 bases, the J end lost 1 base, and 18 bases lay between the germline ends. CDR1 is MDHEN and CDR2 is SYDVKM in the germline V gene. The DNA of the CDR3 is TGTGCCAGCAGTATCACCTTGGAGGCGGGAAGCAATCAGCCCCAGCATTTT. Protein: CASSITLEAGSNQPQHF.

V and J are TRBV15 and TRBJ2-2, with TRBD1 matching 10 bases. The CDR3 length is 16 residues. Germline V gene sequence: CDR1 LNHNV, CDR2 YYDKDF (reference sequence). After removal of 3 bases from V and 5 bases from J, the junction contained 6 bases not matched to a gene. In DNA form, the CDR3 reads TGTGCCACCAGCAGCGACAGGGGGCGTGGGACCGGGGAGCTGTTTTTT. Its protein product is CATSSDRGRGTGELFF.

The chain combines TRBV5-1 with TRBJ1-4; 7 bases fit TRBD1. The CDR3 is made up of 17 amino acids. From germline, CDR1 is SGHRS and CDR2 YFSETQ. Unmatched junction bases numbered 13, after V lost 0 bases and J lost 8 bases. DNA for the CDR3: TGCGCCAGCAGCTTGGTAGGGACAGCTGGCTTGGACGAAAAACTGTTTTTT. The encoded protein is CASSLVGTAGLDEKLFF.

The rearrangement uses TRBV5-1 and TRBJ2-1, with D possibly matching TRBD2 (6 bases). This CDR3 contains 18 residues. Germline lookup yields CDR1 SGHRS and CDR2 YFSETQ. V was pared by 3 bases and J by 4 bases, with 23 bases between. CDR3 bases: TGCGCCAGCAGCTCCCTCAATGAACTGGCCGGACTATACAATGAGCAGTTCTTC. Encoded protein: CASSSLNELAGLYNEQFF.

This chain connects TRBV7-8 to TRBJ2-7; D unresolved. Looked up from germline, CDR1 is SGHVS and CDR2 is FQNEAQ. CDR3 length equals 13 residues. Trimming stripped 1 base from V and 8 bases from J, with 12 bases between. The CDR3 DNA reads as TGTGCCAGCAGCTTAGAGGCAGGCCGGCAGCAGTACTTC. Translated: CASSLEAGRQQYF.

The V gene is TRBV2, the J gene TRBJ1-2; TRBD1 agrees at 7 bases. The V segment lost 6 bases and the J segment 8 bases; nucleotides outside the gene matches: 18. This CDR3 contains 16 residues. CDR1 and CDR2 (germline): SNHLY, FYNNEI. The CDR3 DNA is TGTGCCAGCAGCAAAAGAAGGGAGGACCTACAGGGGGGCTACACCTTC. It codes for CASSKRREDLQGGYTF.

The CDR3 DNA reads TGTGCCAGCTCTCCAAACGGGGATGAGCAGTTCTTC. Translation: CASSPNGDEQFF. The genes are TRBV18 and TRBJ2-1, with D maybe TRBD2 (5 bases). This CDR3 contains 12 residues. V was clipped by 6 bases and J by 8 bases, with 11 bases between them. Germline-derived CDR1 and CDR2 are KGHSH and LQKENI.

V and J are TRBV7-6 and TRBJ1-1; 10 bases map to TRBD1. Trimming removed 2 bases from V and 1 base from J; junction bases left unmatched: 16. The germline V gene has CDR1 SGHVS and CDR2 FNYEAQ. This CDR3 is 20 amino acids long. This CDR3 reads CASSLIPGQGFDGANTEAFF. The CDR3 DNA reads as TGTGCCAGCAGCTTAATACCGGGACAGGGGTTCGATGGGGCGAACACTGAAGCTTTCTTT. The full variable domain, rest sourced from reference TRBV7-6 and TRBJ1-1, is GAGVSQSPRYKVTKRGQDVALRCDPISGHVSLYWYRQALGQGPEFLTYFNYEAQQDKSGLPNDRFSAERPEGSISTLTIQRTEQRDSAMYRCASSLIPGQGFDGANTEAFFGQGTRLTVV.

The J gene is TRBJ2-2, the V gene TRBV5-1; D may be TRBD1 (6 bases). Germline CDR1 reads SGHRS; CDR2 reads YFSETQ. V lost 7 bases and J 0 bases, leaving 13 bases between the germline ends. The CDR3 contains 15 residues. The CDR3 sequence is CASGKDSANTGELFF. CDR3 bases: TGCGCCAGCGGTAAGGACAGCGCGAACACCGGGGAGCTGTTTTTT.

This rearrangement joins TRBV10-2 to TRBJ2-1, with TRBD2 identical over 15 bases. The CDR3 spans 19 residues. Trimming removed 4 bases from V and 8 bases from J; junction bases left unmatched: 15. Germline CDR1 reads WSHSY; CDR2 reads SAAADI. The DNA of the CDR3 is TGCGCCAGCAGTGGGAGGACTAGCGGGGGGGTTCCGGGACAGGATGAGCAGTTCTTC. It specifies CASSGRTSGGVPGQDEQFF.

V usage is TRBV29-1 and J usage is TRBJ2-5, with D possibly matching TRBD2 (5 bases). The germline CDR1 and CDR2 sequences are SQVTM and ANQGSEA. Trimming cost V 8 bases and J 3 bases, with 13 bases left between them. This CDR3 comprises 12 residues. CDR3 protein: CSFGVSEETQYF. The CDR3 DNA reads as TGCAGCTTCGGGGTGTCGGAAGAGACCCAGTACTTC.

The V gene is TRBV5-1, the J gene TRBJ2-1; D is uncertain. CDR3 size: 13 residues. V was clipped by 0 bases and J by 5 bases, with 6 bases between them. The germline gives CDR1 SGHRS, CDR2 YFSETQ. The CDR3 region has the DNA TGCGCCAGCAGCTTGGAGCTAGACAATGAGCAGTTCTTC. Translation: CASSLELDNEQFF.

The chain couples TRBV7-2 to TRBJ2-7; tentative D call: TRBD1 (5 bases). CDR1 is SGHTA and CDR2 is FQGNSA in the germline V gene. V was trimmed by 1 base and J by 1 base, leaving 14 bases between them. This CDR3 is built from 16 residues. The CDR3 region has the DNA TGTGCCAGCAGCTTAGAGGGGTACACAGAGTCCTACGAGCAGTACTTC. Amino acid sequence: CASSLEGYTESYEQYF. The variable domain in full, completed from reference TRBV7-2 and TRBJ2-7, reads GAGVSQSPSNKVTEKGKDVELRCDPISGHTALYWYRQSLGQGLEFLIYFQGNSAPDKSGLPSDRFSAERTGGSVSTLTIQRTQQEDSAVYLCASSLEGYTESYEQYFGPGTRLTVT.

The rearrangement joins TRBV14 to TRBJ2-1; possibly TRBD2 for D (6 bases). This CDR3 comprises 17 residues. Looked up from germline, CDR1 is SGHDN and CDR2 is FVKESK. Trimming removed 6 bases at V and 0 bases at J, with 18 bases between. The CDR3 region has the DNA TGTGCCAGCAGTAGCCGACTTCGGGGGAGCTCCTACAATGAGCAGTTCTTC. Translated, it gives CASSSRLRGSSYNEQFF.